This TCR beta chain was sequenced for a study of graft-versus-host responses after intestinal transplantation. On the study more broadly: All of the recipients had induction that used anti-thymocyte globulin, then tacrolimus and steroids for two to four years.

The CDR3 contains 13 residues. From germline, CDR1 is MNHNS and CDR2 SASEGT. V lost 7 bases, J lost 4 bases, and 13 bases lay in between. Study findings and constraints: Researchers found peak circulating GvH clone levels linked to early post-transplant HvG declines. Some GvH clones were seen earlier in gut or blood, suggesting intestinal origin. High graft-versus-host to host-versus-graft clonal ratios were seen in allografts of patients with graft-donor T cell macrochimerism.

A word on this clone: Its antigen is as yet unknown.

Sequencing used immunoSEQ multiplex PCR; TCRdb keeps in-frame clones, though not all of them. Of more than 65,000 clones listed, roughly 87% are singletons. The sample consisted of unstimulated CD8+ T cells sorted from spleen or lymph node cells, taken before intestinal transplant. The chain has TRBV6-1 and TRBJ1-2; D perhaps matches TRBD1 (6 bases). The sequence derives from a human donor who received an intestinal transplant. As DNA, the CDR3 is TGTGCCAGCAACCCAGGGGTTGCCTATGGCTACACCTTC. Protein sequence: CASNPGVAYGYTF.